The clone carrying this T cell receptor (beta chain) was seen only a few times. Its antigen is still unknown. The data are from a study of CD8+ T cells in alopecia areata. Overall study: The percentage of affected scalp area served as the score of severity for treated patients. Findings and caveats of the study: Many of the expanded lesional clones endured in scalp and blood while on tofacitinib.

The sample's treatment: oral pan-JAK inhibitor, 5-10 mg twice daily. CDR1 SGDLS and CDR2 YYNGEE come from the germline V gene. V was pared by 2 bases and J by 1 base, with 9 bases between. The CDR3 length is 14 residues. The authors extracted RNA and reverse transcribed it into cDNA as the sequencing template. The protocol was immunoSEQ multiplex PCR, while the TCRdb copy is restricted to in-frame clones and leaves out a portion. The sample consists of roughly 180,000 clones, around 60% of them appearing once. Source: CD4+ T cells sorted from blood, taken at week 4, from a patient treated with tofacitinib. The rearrangement joins TRBV9 to TRBJ1-1; D ambiguous. The source of this sequence is a human donor with alopecia areata. The CDR3 DNA reads TGTGCCAGCAGCGTGGGCACGCCGAACACTGAAGCTTTCTTT. It translates to CASSVGTPNTEAFF.